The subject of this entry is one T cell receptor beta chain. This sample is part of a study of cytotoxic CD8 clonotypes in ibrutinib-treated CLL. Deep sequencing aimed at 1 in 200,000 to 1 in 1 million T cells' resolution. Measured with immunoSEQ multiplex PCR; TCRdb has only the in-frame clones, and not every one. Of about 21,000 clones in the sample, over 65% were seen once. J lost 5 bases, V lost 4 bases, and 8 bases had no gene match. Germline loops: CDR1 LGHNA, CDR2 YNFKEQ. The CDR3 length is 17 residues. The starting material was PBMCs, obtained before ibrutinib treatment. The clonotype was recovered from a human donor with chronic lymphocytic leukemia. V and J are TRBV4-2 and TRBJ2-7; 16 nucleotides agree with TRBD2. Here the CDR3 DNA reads TGTGCCAGCAGCCGCGGGACTAGCGGGAGGGGAGAGAACGAGCAGTACTTC. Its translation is CASSRGTSGRGENEQYF.